This TCR beta chain was profiled in a study of blood T cell repertoires in COVID-19 (dated by TCRdb to 2019 to 2021). Notes on the research overall: Collaborator samples came from the United States, Italy and Spain and covered acute and convalescent phases of COVID-19. A freely available public database, intended as a resource for researchers studying the immune response to SARS-CoV-2, is where the repertoires were released. HLA class I and class II types, where available, came from metadata supplied by the sample provider rather than from assay-based typing. The material from the prospective study consisted of cDNA or gDNA derived from T cells, B-cell-depleted T cells, or PBMCs. Nearly every sample came with metadata listing a de-identified subject ID, COVID-19 status, age in years and sex. Subjects who had been exposed to COVID-19, were actively infected with it, or had recovered from it provided the deeply sampled blood TCRbeta repertoires that made up the dataset. The samples were drawn from the first 160 participants of the ongoing ImmuneRACE study and from 950 to 1,500 subjects provided by 6 global collaborators.

Samples from volunteer blood donors who had recovered from COVID-19 were contributed by a second Seattle source. Each collaborating institution followed its own protocols to collect whole blood in K2EDTA tubes. For TCRbeta analysis, collaborators shipped samples in one of three forms: frozen whole blood, isolated PBMCs, or DNA extracted from either of those sample types. A note on this clone: Which antigen it targets is not known. No much larger clonotype is one base removed from it; base qualities were not supplied.

TCRbeta CDR3 regions were amplified from genomic DNA using the immunoSEQ Assay, a bias-controlled multiplex PCR. As for the authors' bioinformatics: Nucleated cell counts per sample were estimated from amplification of reference gene primers within the assay. To quantify the absolute abundance of each unique TCRbeta CDR3 rearrangement, sequence reads were collapsed and filtered. For each sample, productive Simpson clonality was calculated by taking the square root of Simpson's diversity index across productive rearrangements. TCRdb limited this immuneACCESS table to in-frame rearrangements with V and J called. A share of clones is missing; checked studies link under half to unresolved V genes, and the rest is unexplained. V and J calls and clone size are copied from that table; D and trimming were computed from the DNA. For this sample there are about 300,000 clones; around 88% appear just once. Of the sample, approximately 6.6% falls within the top ten clones.

What the work shows at the level of the full study, not this receptor alone: The quantity of clinical and demographic metadata differed by source and by participant and was supplied without curation.

The CDR3 spans 15 residues, from the cysteine through the phenylalanine. The DNA shown is the 45-base CDR3, in frame from base 1. From a lookup of the germline V gene, CDR1 and CDR2 are SGHRS and YFSETQ. V trim: 0 bases; J trim: 7 bases; unmatched bases: 2. This clonotype was obtained from a woman aged 25 to 45 who had recovered from COVID-19. Sequenced input: peripheral blood. The chain couples TRBV5-1 to TRBJ1-6; 9 middle bases align to TRBD1. The CDR3 sequence is CASSLGGTGNSPLHF. The sequence in DNA is TGCGCCAGCAGCTTGGGAGGGACAGGGAATTCACCCCTCCACTTT.